This entry concerns a single T cell receptor beta chain. This record comes from a study of CD8 T cells in Susac syndrome. The CDR3 sequence is 14 residues long. Germline values: CDR1 LNHNV, CDR2 YYDKDF (reference sequence). Trimming removed 5 bases from V and 0 bases from J; junction bases left unmatched: 2. The authors reverse transcribed roughly 0.5 to 1 ug RNA with random hexamers. TCRdb itself ran the immunoSEQ multiplex PCR reads through MiXCR, one entry per CDR3 protein. The sample has hundreds of thousands of distinct CDR3 sequences, roughly 81% seen once. The chain has TRBV15 and TRBJ2-5; 8 nucleotides line up with TRBD2. The source material was CD8+ T cells from PBMCs. The sequence derives from a human donor with multiple sclerosis. The CDR3 nucleotides read TGTGCCACCAGCTTAGCGGGATACCAAGAGACCCAGTACTTC. It specifies CATSLAGYQETQYF. The variable domain in full, with the rest retrieved from reference TRBV15 and TRBJ2-5, is DAMVIQNPRYQVTQFGKPVTLSCSQTLNHNVMYWYQQKSSQAPKLLFHYYDKDFNNEADTPDNFQSRRPNTSFCFLDIRSPGLGDTAMYLCATSLAGYQETQYFGPGTRLLVL.